These 9 T cell receptor beta chains share one sample of origin, sequenced in a study of CD8 T cells in ankylosing spondylitis. TCRdb redid the calling of the 5' RACE reads with MiXCR, one entry per CDR3 protein. The table shows roughly 280,000 distinct CDR3 sequences, with around 19% occurring only once. Sequencing was performed on blood, either unsorted or a sorted T cell fraction (not recorded which). Source of these receptors: a male donor with ankylosing spondylitis or in good health (not recorded which).

As regards this clonotype: A single base separates this from a much larger clone, so it may be a read error. This rearrangement joins TRBV5-6 to TRBJ1-3, with D maybe TRBD1 (5 bases). The CDR3 loop spans 17 amino acids. Between the trimmed V and J ends, which lost 4 bases and 3 bases, there was a span of 20 bases. The germline V gene encodes CDR1 SGHDT and CDR2 YYEEEE. CDR3 sequence: CASSRTGGTYFGNTIYF. CDR3 in DNA: TGTGCCAGCAGCCGTACTGGGGGGACCTACTTTGGAAACACCATATATTTT.

The CDR3 nucleotides are TGCAGTGCTAGTCTCGGTTTCCAGGGGGCAGGGCAGCCCCAGCATTTT. Translation gives CSASLGFQGAGQPQHF. The chain employs TRBV20-1 and TRBJ1-5; the match to TRBD1 covers 8 bases. The V segment lost 3 bases and the J segment 7 bases; nucleotides outside the gene matches: 14. This CDR3 has 16 residues. CDR1 is DFQATT, CDR2 SNEGSKA, per germline (reference sequence).

This clonotype was recorded at least ten times. Germline and junction disagree at one end, which may indicate a read error. The chain has TRBV6-1 and TRBJ1-5; 7 nucleotides line up with TRBD1. CDR1 and CDR2 from the germline V gene are MNHNS and SASEGT. The CDR3 is 14 amino acids. The CDR3 DNA sequence: TGCGCCAGCAGCCCGGGACAGAGTAATCAGCCCCAGCATTTT. Translating it yields CASSPGQSNQPQHF.

The rearrangement uses TRBV5-1 and TRBJ2-3; a possible D gene is TRBD2 (5 bases). The CDR3 covers 15 residues. The germline CDR1 and CDR2 sequences are SGHRS and YFSETQ. V lost 3 bases and J 0 bases, leaving 11 bases between the germline ends. The CDR3 DNA reads TGCGCCAGCAGCTGGAGTCGGGATAGCACAGATACGCAGTATTTT. It specifies CASSWSRDSTDTQYF.

This chain's CDR3 is CSVYKRGDTQYF. For the CDR3, the DNA is TGCAGCGTTTACAAGCGTGGAGATACGCAGTATTTT. The chain carries TRBV29-1 and TRBJ2-3; D unresolved. The germline V and J ends were trimmed by 5 bases and 5 bases, with 11 bases remaining between them. The CDR3 has 12 amino acids. Germline CDR1 and CDR2: SQVTM and ANQGSEA.

This clonotype came up a few times. The rearrangement links TRBV18 to TRBJ1-2, with D uncertain. V lost 1 base and J 2 bases, leaving 8 bases between the germline ends. From germline, CDR1 is KGHSH and CDR2 LQKENI. The CDR3 loop spans 14 amino acids. DNA for the CDR3: TGTGCCAGCTCACCACAGGAATTGAACTATGGCTACACCTTC. Protein product: CASSPQELNYGYTF.

This clonotype was seen many times. The chain has TRBV5-1 and TRBJ2-3; 7 positions match TRBD2. Germline trimming cut 0 bases from V and 6 bases from J; bases unmatched to any gene: 10. Germline V gene data show CDR1 as SGHRS and CDR2 as YFSETQ. CDR3 size: 16 residues. The CDR3 bases are TGCGCCAGCAGCTTGGAGGGGACTACCCGAGTGGATACGCAGTATTTT. Translation: CASSLEGTTRVDTQYF. The entire variable domain, with the rest obtained from reference TRBV5-1 and TRBJ2-3, is as follows: KAGVTQTPRYLIKTRGQQVTLSCSPISGHRSVSWYQQTPGQGLQFLFEYFSETQRNKGNFPGRFSGRQFSNSRSEMNVSTLELGDSALYLCASSLEGTTRVDTQYFGPGTRLTVL.

This clonotype was detected ten times or more. The chain uses TRBV12-3 or TRBV12-4 and TRBJ1-3; D ambiguous. The CDR3 is 14 amino acids. V dropped 1 base and J dropped 0 bases, with 4 bases sitting between them. In DNA form, the CDR3 reads TGTGCCAGCAGTTTAGGAATCTCTGGAAACACCATATATTTT. Protein sequence: CASSLGISGNTIYF.

This clonotype was seen at least ten times. The V gene is TRBV10-3, the J gene TRBJ2-1; D possibly corresponds to TRBD2 (6 bases). Germline CDR1 reads ENHRY; CDR2 reads SYGVKD. Trimming removed 0 bases from V and 7 bases from J, with 10 bases in between. The CDR3 length is 14 residues. The CDR3 region is CAISESSGRNEQFF. CDR3 DNA sequence: TGTGCCATCAGTGAGTCTAGCGGAAGGAATGAGCAGTTCTTC.